The 12 T cell receptor beta chains presented below share a single source sample, sequenced in a study of T cell responses to AZD1222 COVID-19 vaccine. This table comes from immunoSEQ multiplex PCR, and its TCRdb copy is limited to in-frame clones, with some not included. Of approximately 200,000 clones in the sample, about 94% were seen once. This specimen consisted of peripheral blood, obtained on day 0 of AZD1222 vaccination. Receptors were obtained from an adult in good health.

A single count supports this clone. This chain's CDR3 is CASTTSGNTEAFF. DNA for the CDR3: TGCGCCAGCACCACTTCCGGGAACACTGAAGCTTTCTTT. This sequence joins TRBV5-1 and TRBJ1-1, with D uncertain. Per germline, CDR1 SGHRS and CDR2 YFSETQ. The V end was cut by 6 bases, the J end by 1 base, with 10 bases between. CDR3 length equals 13 residues.

V and J are TRBV16 and TRBJ1-1, with D perhaps TRBD1 (6 bases). Germline V gene lookup returns CDR1 KGHSY and CDR2 FQNENV. This CDR3 is 12 amino acids long. Trimming removed 4 bases from V and 11 bases from J, with 14 bases in between. The CDR3 loop reads CASSLPGRGAFF. DNA of the CDR3: TGTGCCAGCAGCCTTCCTGGGAGGGGGGCTTTCTTT.

This chain uses TRBV7-8 with TRBJ2-7, with D maybe TRBD1 (7 bases). The CDR3 consists of 18 residues. CDR1 and CDR2 from the germline V gene are SGHVS and FQNEAQ. The ends were cut back, 5 bases at V and 4 bases at J, with 27 bases in the middle. The CDR3 region is CASSLSVVAAAGGYEQYF. CDR3 coding DNA: TGTGCCAGCAGCCTCAGTGTGGTAGCGGCGGCAGGGGGGTACGAGCAGTACTTC. The variable domain in full, completed from reference TRBV7-8 and TRBJ2-7, reads GAGVSQSPRYKVAKRGQDVALRCDPISGHVSLFWYQQALGQGPEFLTYFQNEAQLDKSGLPSDRFFAERPEGSVSTLKIQRTQQEDSAVYLCASSLSVVAAAGGYEQYFGPGTRLTVT.

The V and J genes are TRBV7-8 and TRBJ2-2, with TRBD2 matching 7 bases. The V segment lost 5 bases and the J segment 5 bases; nucleotides outside the gene matches: 14. Germline CDR1 and CDR2: SGHVS and FQNEAQ. This CDR3 is built from 17 residues. Written as DNA, the CDR3 is TGTGCCAGCAGCCGAGGGCGGGAGCTCCTCGGTACCGGGGAGCTGTTTTTT. Translating gives CASSRGRELLGTGELFF.

This chain connects TRBV11-1 to TRBJ2-1; 7 positions agree with TRBD1. CDR1 is SGHAT, CDR2 FQDESV, per germline (reference sequence). The CDR3 runs 14 residues. Losses at the gene ends were 3 bases for V and 7 bases for J; bases not matched to a gene: 6. CDR3 DNA sequence: TGTGCCAGCAGCTTCGGACAGGTTCGTAATGAGCAGTTCTTC. This codes for CASSFGQVRNEQFF. Variable domain in full (rest from reference TRBV11-1 and TRBJ2-1): EAEVAQSPRYKITEKSQAVAFWCDPISGHATLYWYRQILGQGPELLVQFQDESVVDDSQLPKDRFSAERLKGVDSTLKIQPAELGDSAMYLCASSFGQVRNEQFFGPGTRLTVL.

This rearrangement joins TRBV27 to TRBJ2-4; D is possibly TRBD2 (7 bases). The germline V gene encodes CDR1 MNHEY and CDR2 SMNVEV (reference sequence). This CDR3 comprises 17 residues. The ends were cut back, 2 bases at V and 4 bases at J, with 18 bases in the middle. The DNA of the CDR3 is TGTGCCAGCAGTTTAGGAAAGGGGGAGGGCCCAAAAAACATTCAGTACTTC. This gives the protein CASSLGKGEGPKNIQYF.

This chain links TRBV4-3 with TRBJ2-7, with 10 bases lining up with TRBD1. This CDR3 comprises 14 residues. Trimming at V came to 4 bases and at J to 4 bases, leaving 4 bases not matched to a gene. Looked up from germline, CDR1 is LGHNA and CDR2 is YSLEER. The CDR3 region is CASSLGTGAYEQYF. The CDR3 DNA reads as TGCGCCAGCAGCCTGGGGACAGGGGCGTACGAGCAGTACTTC.

CDR3 loop: CSVGHASNEKLFF. The CDR3 DNA is TGCAGCGTCGGACACGCGTCTAATGAAAAACTGTTTTTT. This sequence joins TRBV29-1 and TRBJ1-4, with a tentative D call TRBD1 (5 bases). The germline V gene encodes CDR1 SQVTM and CDR2 ANQGSEA. Trimming shortened V by 6 bases and J by 3 bases, and 11 bases separated the two germline ends. There are 13 residues in the CDR3.

The chain has TRBV10-3 and TRBJ2-6, with TRBD1 matching over 11 bases. J was trimmed by 4 bases and V by 10 bases; bases with no gene match: 6. Germline V CDR1 and CDR2: ENHRY, SYGVKD. This CDR3 comprises 15 residues. CDR3 coding DNA: TGTGCCACCAAGGACAGGGGGCTGGGGGCCAACGTCCTGACTTTC. Its translation: CATKDRGLGANVLTF.

The chain combines TRBV2 with TRBJ2-7, with D unresolved. V dropped 4 bases and J dropped 3 bases, with 19 bases sitting between them. The CDR3 covers 16 residues. Germline V gene data show CDR1 as SNHLY and CDR2 as FYNNEI. In DNA, the CDR3 is TGTGCCAGCAGTGTAGCCAACCCGAGGAGAGACTACGAGCAGTACTTC. This sequence encodes CASSVANPRRDYEQYF.

V gene TRBV7-8 combines with J gene TRBJ1-2; maybe TRBD1 (6 bases). V dropped 5 bases and J dropped 4 bases, with 14 bases sitting between them. The CDR3 consists of 14 residues. Germline CDR1 is SGHVS and CDR2 is FQNEAQ. CDR3 nucleotides: TGTGCCAGCAGCCCACCCCAGGGGATCTATGGCTACACCTTC. It is translated as CASSPPQGIYGYTF.

The J gene is TRBJ2-1, the V gene TRBV14, with D possibly being TRBD1 (5 bases). CDR1 and CDR2 from the germline V gene are SGHDN and FVKESK. The CDR3 has 11 residues. Trimming pared 1 base from V and 15 bases from J, leaving 10 bases between. CDR3 nucleotide sequence: TGTGCCAGCAGCCAAGCTCAGGGTCCGTTCTTC. Translating gives CASSQAQGPFF.